What follows is one TCR beta chain and its context. What it binds is not known. Before DNA extraction, 1-10 million cryopreserved PBMC were held in the samples. The data belong to a study of long-term antiretroviral therapy in people with HIV. The study, taken as a whole, reports: Control repertoires displayed wider CDR3 length ranges than the HIV repertoires. Sampling of blood ran from the mid-2000s to the late 2010s, and older ART regimens were possibly in use. Viral resistance, ART adherence and therapy changes all lacked available data.

Version v3.0 of the immunoSEQ assay was performed at survey level. Produced via immunoSEQ multiplex PCR; TCRdb's table is partial and in-frame only. This sample has approximately 21,000 clones, with approximately 86% found just once. Trimming cost V 6 bases and J 8 bases; bases outside gene matches: 14. This CDR3 is 17 amino acids long. Germline V lookup: CDR1 MDHEN, CDR2 SYDVKM. This sequence was found in a man aged 45-60 years with HIV. The material sequenced was unsorted PBMCs, taken at the start of antiretroviral therapy. This chain links TRBV28 with TRBJ2-1; TRBD2 matches 12 bases. The CDR3 loop reads CASSPFQLAGGSDEQFF. As DNA, the CDR3 is TGTGCCAGCAGCCCCTTCCAACTAGCGGGAGGTTCAGATGAGCAGTTCTTC.